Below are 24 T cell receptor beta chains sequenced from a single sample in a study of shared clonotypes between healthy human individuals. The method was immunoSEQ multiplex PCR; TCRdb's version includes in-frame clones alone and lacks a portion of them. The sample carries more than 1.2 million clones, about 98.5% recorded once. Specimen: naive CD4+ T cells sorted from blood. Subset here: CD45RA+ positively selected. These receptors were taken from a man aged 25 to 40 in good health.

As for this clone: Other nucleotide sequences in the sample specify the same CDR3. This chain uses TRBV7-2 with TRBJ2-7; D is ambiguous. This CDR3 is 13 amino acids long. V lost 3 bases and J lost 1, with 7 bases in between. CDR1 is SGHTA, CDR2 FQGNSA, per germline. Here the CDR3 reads CASSLGASYEQYF. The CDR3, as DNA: TGTGCCAGCAGCTTGGGCGCATCCTACGAGCAGTACTTC.

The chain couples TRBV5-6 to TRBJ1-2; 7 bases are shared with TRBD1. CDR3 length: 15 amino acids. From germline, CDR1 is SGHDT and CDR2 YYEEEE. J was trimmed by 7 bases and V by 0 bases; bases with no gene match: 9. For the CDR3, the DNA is TGTGCCAGCAGCTTGGGGCCCCAGGGGGAACCTGGCTACACCTTC. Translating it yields CASSLGPQGEPGYTF.

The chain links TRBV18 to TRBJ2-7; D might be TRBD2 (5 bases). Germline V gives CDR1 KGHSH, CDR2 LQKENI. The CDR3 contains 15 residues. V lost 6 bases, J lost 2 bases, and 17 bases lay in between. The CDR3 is CASSNSVLETYEQYF. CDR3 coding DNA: TGTGCCAGCTCTAATAGCGTTCTGGAGACCTACGAGCAGTACTTC.

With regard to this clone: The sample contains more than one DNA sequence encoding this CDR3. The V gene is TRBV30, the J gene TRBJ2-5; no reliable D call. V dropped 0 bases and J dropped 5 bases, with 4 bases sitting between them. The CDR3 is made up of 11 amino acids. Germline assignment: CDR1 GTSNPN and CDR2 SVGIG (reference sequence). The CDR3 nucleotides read TGTGCCTGGAGTGTTCAGGAGACCCAGTACTTC. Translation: CAWSVQETQYF.

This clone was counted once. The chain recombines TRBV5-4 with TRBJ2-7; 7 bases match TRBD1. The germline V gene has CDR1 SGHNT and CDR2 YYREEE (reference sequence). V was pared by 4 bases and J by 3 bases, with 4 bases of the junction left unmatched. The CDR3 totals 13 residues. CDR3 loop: CASSRTGFYEQYF. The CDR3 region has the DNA TGTGCCAGCAGCCGGACAGGTTTCTACGAGCAGTACTTC.

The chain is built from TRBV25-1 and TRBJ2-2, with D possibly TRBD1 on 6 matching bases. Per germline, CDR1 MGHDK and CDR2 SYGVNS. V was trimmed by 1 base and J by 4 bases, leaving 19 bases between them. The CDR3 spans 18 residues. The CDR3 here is CASSELGGKQGSTGELFF. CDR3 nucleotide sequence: TGTGCCAGCAGTGAATTAGGGGGTAAACAGGGAAGCACCGGGGAGCTGTTTTTT.

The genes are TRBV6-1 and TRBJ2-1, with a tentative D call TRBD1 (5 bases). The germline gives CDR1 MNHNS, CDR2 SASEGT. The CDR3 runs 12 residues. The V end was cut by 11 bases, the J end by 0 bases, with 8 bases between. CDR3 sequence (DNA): TGTGCCGGGGCGAGCTCCTACAATGAGCAGTTCTTC. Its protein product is CAGASSYNEQFF.

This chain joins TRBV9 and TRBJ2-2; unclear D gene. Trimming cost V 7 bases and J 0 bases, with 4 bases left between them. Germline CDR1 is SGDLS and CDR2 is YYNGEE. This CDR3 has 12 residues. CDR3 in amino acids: CASGPNTGELFF. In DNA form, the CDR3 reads TGTGCCAGCGGACCGAACACCGGGGAGCTGTTTTTT.

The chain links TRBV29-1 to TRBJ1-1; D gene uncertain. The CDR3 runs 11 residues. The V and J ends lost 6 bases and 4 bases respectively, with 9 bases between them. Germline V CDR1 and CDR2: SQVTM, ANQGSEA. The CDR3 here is CSVTPGTEAFF. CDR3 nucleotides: TGCAGCGTAACCCCGGGCACTGAAGCTTTCTTT.

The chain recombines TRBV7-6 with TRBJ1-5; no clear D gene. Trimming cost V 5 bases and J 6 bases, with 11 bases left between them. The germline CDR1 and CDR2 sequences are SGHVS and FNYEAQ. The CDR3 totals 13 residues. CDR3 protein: CASSQDPFQPQHF. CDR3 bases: TGTGCCAGCAGCCAAGACCCTTTTCAGCCCCAGCATTTT.

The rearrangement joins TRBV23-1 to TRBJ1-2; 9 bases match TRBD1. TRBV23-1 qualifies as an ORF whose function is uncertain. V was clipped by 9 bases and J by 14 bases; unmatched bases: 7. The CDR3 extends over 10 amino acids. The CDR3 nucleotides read TGCGCCAGGGGACAGGGACCGGGAACCTTC. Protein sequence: CARGQGPGTF.

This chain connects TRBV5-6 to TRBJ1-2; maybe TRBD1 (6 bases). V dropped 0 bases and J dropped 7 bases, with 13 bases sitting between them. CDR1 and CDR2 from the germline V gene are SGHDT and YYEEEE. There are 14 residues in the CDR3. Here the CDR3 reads CASSLAYRALGYTF. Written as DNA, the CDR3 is TGTGCCAGCAGCTTGGCCTACAGGGCCCTTGGCTACACCTTC.

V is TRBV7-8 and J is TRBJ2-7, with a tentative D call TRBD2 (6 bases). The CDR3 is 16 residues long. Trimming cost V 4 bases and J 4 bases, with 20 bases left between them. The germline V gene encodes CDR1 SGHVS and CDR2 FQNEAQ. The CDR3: CASSSKPGLSAYEQYF. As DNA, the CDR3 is TGTGCCAGCAGCTCAAAACCAGGACTATCCGCGTACGAGCAGTACTTC.

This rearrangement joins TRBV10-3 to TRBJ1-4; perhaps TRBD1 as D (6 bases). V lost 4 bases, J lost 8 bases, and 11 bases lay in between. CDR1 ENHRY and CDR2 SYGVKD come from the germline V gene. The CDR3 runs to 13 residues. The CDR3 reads CAISGTAGEKLFF. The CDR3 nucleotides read TGTGCCATCAGTGGGACAGCAGGGGAAAAACTGTTTTTT.

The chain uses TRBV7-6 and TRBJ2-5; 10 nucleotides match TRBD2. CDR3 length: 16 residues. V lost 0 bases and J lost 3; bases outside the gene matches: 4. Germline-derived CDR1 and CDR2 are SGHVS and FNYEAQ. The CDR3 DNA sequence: TGTGCCAGCAGCTTAGCGAGCGGGAGGGCCAAAGAGACCCAGTACTTC. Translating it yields CASSLASGRAKETQYF.

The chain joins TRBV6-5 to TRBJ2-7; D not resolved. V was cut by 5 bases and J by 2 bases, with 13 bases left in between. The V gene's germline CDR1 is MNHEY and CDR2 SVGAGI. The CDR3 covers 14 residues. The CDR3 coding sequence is TGTGCCAGCAGTCCCCTAGGCTCCCCCTACGAGCAGTACTTC. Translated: CASSPLGSPYEQYF.

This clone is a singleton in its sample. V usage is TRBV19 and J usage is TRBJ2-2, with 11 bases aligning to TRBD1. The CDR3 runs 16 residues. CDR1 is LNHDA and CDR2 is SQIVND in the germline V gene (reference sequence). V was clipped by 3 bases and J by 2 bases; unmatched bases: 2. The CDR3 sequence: CASSMWTGGNTGELFF. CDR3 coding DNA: TGTGCCAGTAGTATGTGGACAGGGGGCAACACCGGGGAGCTGTTTTTT.

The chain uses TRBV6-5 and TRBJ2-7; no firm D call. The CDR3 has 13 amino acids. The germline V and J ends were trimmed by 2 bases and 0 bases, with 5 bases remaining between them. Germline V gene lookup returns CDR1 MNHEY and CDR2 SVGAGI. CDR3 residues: CASSYVYSYEQYF. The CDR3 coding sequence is TGTGCCAGCAGTTACGTCTACTCCTACGAGCAGTACTTC.

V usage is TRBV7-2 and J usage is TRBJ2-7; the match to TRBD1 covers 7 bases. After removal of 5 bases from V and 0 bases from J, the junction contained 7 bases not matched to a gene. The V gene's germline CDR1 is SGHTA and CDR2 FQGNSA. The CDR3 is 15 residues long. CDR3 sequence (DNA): TGTGCCAGCAGCCCCGGGACAGCCCGCTCCTACGAGCAGTACTTC. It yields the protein CASSPGTARSYEQYF. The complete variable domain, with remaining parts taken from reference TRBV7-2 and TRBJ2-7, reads GAGVSQSPSNKVTEKGKDVELRCDPISGHTALYWYRQSLGQGLEFLIYFQGNSAPDKSGLPSDRFSAERTGGSVSTLTIQRTQQEDSAVYLCASSPGTARSYEQYFGPGTRLTVT.

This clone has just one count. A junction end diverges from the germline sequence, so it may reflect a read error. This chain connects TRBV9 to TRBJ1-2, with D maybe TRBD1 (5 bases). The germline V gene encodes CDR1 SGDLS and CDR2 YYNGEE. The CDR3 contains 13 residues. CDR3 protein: CASSASGGGGDTF. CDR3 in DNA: TGTGCCAGCAGCGCGAGTGGTGGGGGTGGCGACACCTTC.

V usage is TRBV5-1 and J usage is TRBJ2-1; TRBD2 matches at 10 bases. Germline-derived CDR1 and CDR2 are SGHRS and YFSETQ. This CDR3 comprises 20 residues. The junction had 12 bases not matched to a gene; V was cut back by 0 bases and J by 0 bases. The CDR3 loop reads CASSLVASGSRPSSYNEQFF. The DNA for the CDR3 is TGCGCCAGCAGCTTGGTCGCTAGCGGGAGCCGCCCTTCCTCCTACAATGAGCAGTTCTTC.

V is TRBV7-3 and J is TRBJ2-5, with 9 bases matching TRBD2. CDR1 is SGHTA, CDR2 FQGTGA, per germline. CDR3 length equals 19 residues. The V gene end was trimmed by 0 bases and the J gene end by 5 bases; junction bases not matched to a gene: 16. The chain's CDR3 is CASSLTGIGGLALGETQYF. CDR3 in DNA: TGTGCCAGCAGCTTAACGGGTATTGGGGGACTAGCCCTGGGGGAGACCCAGTACTTC.

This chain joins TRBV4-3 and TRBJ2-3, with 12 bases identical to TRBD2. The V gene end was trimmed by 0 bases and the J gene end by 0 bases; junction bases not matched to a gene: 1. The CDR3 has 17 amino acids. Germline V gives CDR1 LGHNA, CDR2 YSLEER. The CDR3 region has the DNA TGCGCCAGCAGCCAAGACCTAGCGGGAGGGAGCACAGATACGCAGTATTTT. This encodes CASSQDLAGGSTDTQYF.

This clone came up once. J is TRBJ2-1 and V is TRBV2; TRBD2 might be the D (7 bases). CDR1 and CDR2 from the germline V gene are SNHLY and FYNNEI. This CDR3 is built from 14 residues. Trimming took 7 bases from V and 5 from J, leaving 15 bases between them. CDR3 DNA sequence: TGTGCCAGCAAAGAGGCGGGGGCCCACAATGAGCAGTTCTTC. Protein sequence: CASKEAGAHNEQFF.